The 22 T cell receptor beta chains in this list originate from one sample, sequenced in a study of T cell repertoires in cytomegalovirus infection. MiXCR, run by TCRdb on the reads, gives a single entry per CDR3 protein. The sample has some 200,000 distinct CDR3 sequences; about 21% are singletons. Material: PBMCs. These TCRs come from a human donor in good health (CMV status not recorded). Some clones in this sample may be carry-over from other donors' samples.

The rearrangement joins TRBV12-3 or TRBV12-4 to TRBJ1-3, with D possibly being TRBD1 (5 bases). The CDR3 covers 14 residues. V lost 8 bases and J 1 base, leaving 12 bases between the germline ends. Written as DNA, the CDR3 is TGTGCCAGCCTCTTGGGGGGTTCTGGAAACACCATATATTTT. Its protein is CASLLGGSGNTIYF.

The chain combines TRBV7-3 with TRBJ2-5; a weak D match, TRBD2 (6 bases). The V end lost 1 base, the J end lost 5 bases, and 14 bases lay between the germline ends. This CDR3 is 15 amino acids long. Per germline, CDR1 SGHTA and CDR2 FQGTGA. Here the CDR3 reads CASSLSDARGETQYF. The CDR3 bases are TGTGCCAGCAGCTTAAGCGACGCCCGGGGGGAGACCCAGTACTTC.

This clonotype was counted only a few times. The chain uses TRBV20-1 and TRBJ2-3; D remains unclear. V was trimmed by 5 bases and J by 5 bases, leaving 11 bases between them. Germline-derived CDR1 and CDR2 are DFQATT and SNEGSKA (reference sequence). The CDR3 covers 12 residues. CDR3 sequence: CSAPKGGDTQYF. In DNA, the CDR3 is TGCAGTGCTCCCAAGGGCGGAGATACGCAGTATTTT.

The chain uses TRBV29-1 and TRBJ2-1, with 8 bases fitting TRBD1. CDR1 and CDR2 (germline): SQVTM, ANQGSEA. There are 16 residues in the CDR3. With V trimmed by 5 bases and J by 3 bases, 12 bases remained unmatched. Written as DNA, the CDR3 is TGCAGCGTTAAGTTCAGGGGGCGAGTAGACTACAATGAGCAGTTCTTC. Translating it yields CSVKFRGRVDYNEQFF.

The chain employs TRBV11-3 and TRBJ2-7; 14 nucleotides line up with TRBD2. V lost 5 bases to trimming and J lost 3 bases; unmatched junction nucleotides: 9. The CDR3 is 17 amino acids. The germline CDR1 and CDR2 sequences are SGHNT and YENEEA. In nucleotides, the CDR3 is TGTGCCAGCAGCCGACGCGGGACTAGCGGGAGCAACTACGAGCAGTACTTC. This codes for CASSRRGTSGSNYEQYF.

The rearrangement links TRBV5-6 to TRBJ2-7; D remains ambiguous. Germline V lookup: CDR1 SGHDT, CDR2 YYEEEE. V shed 0 bases and J shed 3 bases, with 13 bases lying between them. This CDR3 comprises 15 residues. CDR3 coding DNA: TGTGCCAGCAGCTTGGGCCGTCTACCTGACTACGAGCAGTACTTC. It translates to CASSLGRLPDYEQYF.

Ten or more counts support this clonotype. The CDR3 coding sequence is TGTGCCAGCAGGGGAGGGGGCAATCAGCCCCAGCATTTT. Translation: CASRGGGNQPQHF. The chain recombines TRBV11-2 with TRBJ1-5; perhaps TRBD1 as D (5 bases). V was clipped by 6 bases and J by 2 bases, with 8 bases between them. CDR3 length: 13 residues. CDR1 and CDR2 (germline): SGHAT, FQNNGV.

This clonotype has a handful of counts. The rearrangement links TRBV28 to TRBJ2-7, with 9 bases aligning to TRBD1. The J segment lost 6 bases and the V segment lost 3 bases, leaving 15 bases of the junction unmatched. CDR1 is MDHEN and CDR2 is SYDVKM in the germline V gene. CDR3 size: 17 residues. The CDR3 coding sequence is TGTGCCAGCAGTTTGGATACCGGGACAGGGACTTTAAGCGAGCAGTACTTC. It yields the protein CASSLDTGTGTLSEQYF.

This clonotype appeared many times. The chain has TRBV7-2 and TRBJ2-1; TRBD1 matches at 7 bases. The CDR3 contains 13 residues. From germline, CDR1 is SGHTA and CDR2 FQGNSA. Trimming at V came to 1 base and at J to 7 bases, leaving 1 base not matched to a gene. The CDR3 spells CASSLGQGNEQFF. CDR3 sequence (DNA): TGTGCCAGCAGCTTAGGACAGGGTAATGAGCAGTTCTTC.

V and J are TRBV29-1 and TRBJ2-3; weak D call: TRBD1 (6 bases). Germline V gives CDR1 SQVTM, CDR2 ANQGSEA. This CDR3 spans 14 amino acids. V was cut by 4 bases and J by 0 bases, with 11 bases left in between. DNA of the CDR3: TGCAGCGTTGGCCCAGGGGACAGCACAGATACGCAGTATTTT. Translated: CSVGPGDSTDTQYF.

The chain combines TRBV7-4 with TRBJ1-2, with TRBD1 matching over 7 bases. V gave up 4 bases and J gave up 5 bases; unmatched junction bases: 4. Germline CDR1 reads SGHVT; CDR2 reads SQSDAQ. The CDR3 extends over 13 amino acids. CDR3 DNA: TGTGCCAGCAGCTCCACAGGGGATTATGGCTACACCTTC. It translates to CASSSTGDYGYTF.

This clonotype was observed a handful of times. The rearrangement links TRBV7-6 to TRBJ1-1; 10 bases are a match to TRBD1. Germline V gene sequence: CDR1 SGHVS, CDR2 FNYEAQ. CDR3 length equals 15 residues. Germline trimming cut 4 bases from V and 0 bases from J; bases unmatched to any gene: 2. The CDR3 DNA sequence: TGTGCCAGCAGCTCGGGACAGGGGATGAACACTGAAGCTTTCTTT. Translating gives CASSSGQGMNTEAFF.

This clonotype has ten or more counts. This chain connects TRBV7-9 to TRBJ2-3; either TRBD1 or TRBD2 may supply D (6 bases each). The ends were cut back, 6 bases at V and 1 base at J, with 8 bases in the middle. The length of the CDR3 is 13 residues. Germline CDR1 and CDR2: SEHNR and FQNEAQ (reference sequence). The CDR3: CASSRGGTDTQYF. CDR3 in DNA: TGTGCCAGCAGTAGGGGGGGCACAGATACGCAGTATTTT.

V and J are TRBV19 and TRBJ1-2, with D uncertain. With 7 bases removed from V and 5 bases from J, the gap between germline ends came to 11 bases. CDR1 and CDR2 from the germline V gene are LNHDA and SQIVND (reference sequence). The CDR3 is 12 residues long. Here the CDR3 reads CASTNRIYGYTF. CDR3 sequence (DNA): TGTGCCAGTACTAACAGAATTTATGGCTACACCTTC.

This chain links TRBV5-5 with TRBJ2-7, with 8 positions matching TRBD2. Trimming at V came to 4 bases and at J to 1 base, leaving 4 bases not matched to a gene. Germline values: CDR1 SGHKS, CDR2 YYEKEE (reference sequence). This CDR3 is 14 amino acids long. The CDR3 nucleotides read TGTGCCAGCAGCATACTAGCGGATTCCTACGAGCAGTACTTC. Protein: CASSILADSYEQYF.

This clonotype showed up just a few times. A much larger clone sits a single nucleotide away, making a read error possible. The rearrangement links TRBV7-2 to TRBJ2-7; 13 bases align to TRBD2. The germline CDR1 and CDR2 sequences are SGHTA and FQGNSA. This CDR3 contains 18 residues. This CDR3 is CASSRAGTSGAASCEQYF. The CDR3 DNA follows: TGTGCCAGCAGCCGAGCCGGGACTAGCGGGGCAGCCTCCTGCGAGCAGTACTTC.

Turning to this clonotype: At one end, the junction sequence differs from germline, possibly due to a read error. The rearrangement links TRBV3-1 to TRBJ1-1; TRBD1 aligns across 8 bases. CDR1 and CDR2 from the germline V gene are LGHDT and YNNKEL (reference sequence). CDR3 length equals 15 residues. Written as DNA, the CDR3 is TGTGCCAGCAGCCAAGGGGACAGGCGATACACTGAATCTTTCTTT. Its translation: CASSQGDRRYTESFF. Complete variable domain (other parts from reference TRBV3-1 and TRBJ1-1): DTAVSQTPKYLVTQMGNDKSIKCEQNLGHDTMYWYKQDSKKFLKIMFSYNNKELIINETVPNRFSPKSPDKAHLNLHINSLELGDSAVYFCASSQGDRRYTESFFGQGTRLTVV.

This clonotype has just a few counts. The genes are TRBV4-2 and TRBJ2-1; TRBD2 agrees at 9 bases. The ends lost 0 bases at V and 4 bases at J; junction bases unmatched: 4. Germline-derived CDR1 and CDR2 are LGHNA and YNFKEQ. This CDR3 spans 16 amino acids. The CDR3 DNA reads TGTGCCAGCAGCCAAGAAAGACTAGCGGCTTACAATGAGCAGTTCTTC. Protein sequence: CASSQERLAAYNEQFF.

This clonotype was counted ten times or more. V usage is TRBV7-9 and J usage is TRBJ1-1, with a weak D call TRBD1 (5 bases). Trimming took 8 bases from V and 3 from J, leaving 16 bases between them. The CDR3 is 14 residues long. The germline gives CDR1 SEHNR, CDR2 FQNEAQ (reference sequence). The CDR3: CASANPGRDTEAFF. The CDR3 DNA sequence: TGTGCCAGCGCCAACCCGGGGCGGGACACTGAAGCTTTCTTT. Looking up the rest from reference TRBV7-9 and TRBJ1-1 gives the full variable domain: DTGVSQNPRHKITKRGQNVTFRCDPISEHNRLYWYRQTLGQGPEFLTYFQNEAQLEKSRLLSDRFSAERPKGSFSTLEIQRTEQGDSAMYLCASANPGRDTEAFFGQGTRLTVV.

This clonotype occurred many times. The chain carries TRBV2 and TRBJ2-1; 8 bases match TRBD1. Germline CDR1 SNHLY, CDR2 FYNNEI. V shed 6 bases and J 0 bases; nucleotides not matched to a gene: 4. The CDR3 sequence is 15 residues long. The CDR3 region has the DNA TGTGCCAGCAGCCAAGACAGGGGCTCCTACAATGAGCAGTTCTTC. This sequence encodes CASSQDRGSYNEQFF.

The chain uses TRBV28 and TRBJ1-2, with D unclear. The length of the CDR3 is 12 residues. Germline V lookup: CDR1 MDHEN, CDR2 SYDVKM. V dropped 4 bases and J dropped 7 bases, with 10 bases sitting between them. This CDR3 reads CASSWAERGYTF. CDR3 sequence (DNA): TGTGCCAGCAGTTGGGCAGAGCGTGGCTACACCTTC.

The V and J genes are TRBV6-1 and TRBJ1-1; D unresolved. The germline V gene encodes CDR1 MNHNS and CDR2 SASEGT. With 0 bases removed from V and 4 bases from J, the gap between germline ends came to 12 bases. This CDR3 has 15 residues. The CDR3 nucleotides are TGTGCCAGCAGTGAAGCCCCCGCGGGGAGCACTGAAGCTTTCTTT. Protein: CASSEAPAGSTEAFF.